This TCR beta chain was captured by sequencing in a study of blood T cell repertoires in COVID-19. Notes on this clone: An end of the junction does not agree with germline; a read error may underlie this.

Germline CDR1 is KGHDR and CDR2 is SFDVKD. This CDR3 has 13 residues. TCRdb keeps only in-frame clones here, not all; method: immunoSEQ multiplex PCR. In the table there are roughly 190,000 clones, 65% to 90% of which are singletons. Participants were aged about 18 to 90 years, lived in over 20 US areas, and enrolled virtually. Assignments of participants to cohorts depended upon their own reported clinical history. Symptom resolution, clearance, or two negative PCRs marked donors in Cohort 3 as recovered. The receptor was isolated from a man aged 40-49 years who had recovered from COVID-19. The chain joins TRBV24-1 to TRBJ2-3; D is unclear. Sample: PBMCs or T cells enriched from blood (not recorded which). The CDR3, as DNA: TGTGCCACCGGTGATGGCGGTTCAGATACGCAGTATTTT. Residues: CATGDGGSDTQYF.